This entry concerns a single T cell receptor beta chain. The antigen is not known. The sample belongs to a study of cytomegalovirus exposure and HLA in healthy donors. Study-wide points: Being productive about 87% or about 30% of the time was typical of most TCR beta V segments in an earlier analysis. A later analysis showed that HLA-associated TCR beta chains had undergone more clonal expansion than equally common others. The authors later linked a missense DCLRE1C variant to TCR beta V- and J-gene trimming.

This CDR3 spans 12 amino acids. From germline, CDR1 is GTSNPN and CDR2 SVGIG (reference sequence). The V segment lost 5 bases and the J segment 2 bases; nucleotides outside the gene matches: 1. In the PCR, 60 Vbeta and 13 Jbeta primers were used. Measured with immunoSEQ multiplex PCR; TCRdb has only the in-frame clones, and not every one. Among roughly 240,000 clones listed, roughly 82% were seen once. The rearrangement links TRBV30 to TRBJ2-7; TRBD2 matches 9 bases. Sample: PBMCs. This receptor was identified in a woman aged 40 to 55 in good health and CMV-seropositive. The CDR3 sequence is CAWAGGPYEQYF. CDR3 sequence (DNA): TGTGCCTGGGCGGGGGGGCCCTACGAGCAGTACTTC.